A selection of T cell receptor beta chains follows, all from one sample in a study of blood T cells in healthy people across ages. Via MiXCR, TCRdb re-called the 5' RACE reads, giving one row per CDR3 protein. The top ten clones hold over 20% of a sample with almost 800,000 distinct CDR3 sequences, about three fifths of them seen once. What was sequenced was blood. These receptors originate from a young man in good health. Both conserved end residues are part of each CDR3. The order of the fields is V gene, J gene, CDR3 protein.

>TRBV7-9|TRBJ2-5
CASSFLGKEQYF
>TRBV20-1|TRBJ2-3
CSARGLAGILTTDTQYF
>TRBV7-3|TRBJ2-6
CASSLLVSGANVPTF
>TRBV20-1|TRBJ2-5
CSAPTGWGETQYF
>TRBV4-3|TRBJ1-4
CASSQDRTGIEKLFF
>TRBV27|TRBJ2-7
CATRGDTYEQYF
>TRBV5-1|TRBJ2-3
CASSRGTGGTTDTQYF
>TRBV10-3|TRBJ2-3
CAISESKAAAPFTDTQYF
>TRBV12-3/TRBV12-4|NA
CASCNWEDRASEQYF
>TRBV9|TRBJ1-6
CASSGQQGANSPLHF
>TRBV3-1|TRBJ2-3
CASSLQGFGTDTQYF
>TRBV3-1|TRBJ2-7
CASSQGTSGGALPNEQYF
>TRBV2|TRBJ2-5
CASSVSEETQYF
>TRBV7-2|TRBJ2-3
CASSLTWDARDTQYF
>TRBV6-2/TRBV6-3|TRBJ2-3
CASSYPLLAGLDTDTQYF
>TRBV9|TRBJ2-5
CASSVDRGGETQYF
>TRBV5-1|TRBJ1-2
CASGGGTDGYTF
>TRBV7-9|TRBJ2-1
CASSLEANEQFF
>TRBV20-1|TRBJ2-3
CSVGAGDDTQYF
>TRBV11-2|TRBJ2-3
CASSPARGQEDTDTQYF
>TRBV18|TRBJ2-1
CASSPPSGGTYNEQFF
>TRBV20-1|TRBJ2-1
CSARDPLNEQFF
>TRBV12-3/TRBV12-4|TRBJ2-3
CASSKGRTSAGRGTDTQYF
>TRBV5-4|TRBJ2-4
CASSLAGGMNIQYF
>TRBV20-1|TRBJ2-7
CSARRRNTYEQYF
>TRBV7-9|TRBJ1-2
CASSEQKNGYTF
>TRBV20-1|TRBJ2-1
CSARDRSPYNEQFF
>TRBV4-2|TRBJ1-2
CARSQDGPFGYTF
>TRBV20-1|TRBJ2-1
CSPRGGLAGNNEQFF